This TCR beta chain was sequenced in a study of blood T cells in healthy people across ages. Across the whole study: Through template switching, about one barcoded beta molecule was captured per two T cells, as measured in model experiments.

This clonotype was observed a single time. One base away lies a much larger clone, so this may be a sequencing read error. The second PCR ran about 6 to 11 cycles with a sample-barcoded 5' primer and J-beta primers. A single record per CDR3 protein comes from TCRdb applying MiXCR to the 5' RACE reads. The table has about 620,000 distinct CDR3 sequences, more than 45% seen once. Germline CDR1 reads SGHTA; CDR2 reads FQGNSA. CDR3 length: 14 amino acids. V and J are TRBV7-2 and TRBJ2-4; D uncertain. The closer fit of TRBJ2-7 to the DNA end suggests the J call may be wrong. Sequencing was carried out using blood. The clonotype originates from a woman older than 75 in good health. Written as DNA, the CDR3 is TGTGCCGGCAGCTCCTATACTCTCTTGAGCGAGCAGTACTTC. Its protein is CAGSSYTLLSEQYF.